These 27 T cell receptor beta chains share one sample of origin, sequenced in a study of blood T cell repertoires in COVID-19. The data were produced by immunoSEQ multiplex PCR, yet TCRdb's version contains in-frame clones alone and is incomplete. The repertoire holds about 100,000 clones, with less than 90% as singletons. Sequencing was performed on peripheral blood. These receptor sequences come from a man aged 60-69 years with acute or convalescent COVID-19.

The J gene is TRBJ1-2, the V gene TRBV7-8; TRBD1 matches 7 bases. CDR3 size: 16 residues. J was trimmed by 4 bases and V by 0 bases; bases with no gene match: 8. The germline gives CDR1 SGHVS, CDR2 FQNEAQ. CDR3 DNA sequence: TGTGCCAGCAGCTTAGCCCCTAACAGGGGAAGCTATGGCTACACCTTC. Translation gives CASSLAPNRGSYGYTF. Full variable domain (outside the CDR3, taken from reference TRBV7-8 and TRBJ1-2): GAGVSQSPRYKVAKRGQDVALRCDPISGHVSLFWYQQALGQGPEFLTYFQNEAQLDKSGLPSDRFFAERPEGSVSTLKIQRTQQEDSAVYLCASSLAPNRGSYGYTFGSGTRLTVV.

This chain uses TRBV6-6 with TRBJ2-1; 12 bases fit TRBD2. CDR1 and CDR2 (germline): MNHNY, SVGAGI (reference sequence). This CDR3 contains 16 residues. After removal of 6 bases from V and 7 bases from J, the junction contained 10 bases not matched to a gene. The CDR3 coding sequence is TGTGCCAGCAGAGACTCTAGCGGGGGGGCCATGAATGAGCAGTTCTTC. This encodes CASRDSSGGAMNEQFF.

The chain is built from TRBV28 and TRBJ1-2; no reliable D call. The CDR3 sequence is 16 residues long. V was pared by 7 bases and J by 2 bases, with 20 bases between. Germline CDR1 is MDHEN and CDR2 is SYDVKM. The CDR3 DNA reads as TGTGCCAGCAATCGGGGAACCAGAGTATTAAACTATGGCTACACCTTC. Amino acid sequence: CASNRGTRVLNYGYTF.

V usage is TRBV5-6 and J usage is TRBJ1-4, with no clear D. Germline loops: CDR1 SGHDT, CDR2 YYEEEE. The length of the CDR3 is 13 residues. V was cut by 0 bases and J by 8 bases, with 8 bases left in between. The CDR3 nucleotides read TGTGCCAGCAGCTTGGCTGGCGGGGAAAAACTGTTTTTT. It is translated as CASSLAGGEKLFF.

J is TRBJ1-1 and V is TRBV5-4; TRBD1 matches 11 bases. Trimming at V came to 4 bases and at J to 4 bases, leaving 18 bases not matched to a gene. Germline values: CDR1 SGHNT, CDR2 YYREEE (reference sequence). This CDR3 spans 19 amino acids. The CDR3 nucleotides read TGTGCCAGCAGCCAAATCGGACAGGGGGCAGGCGAGGGCGGCACTGAAGCTTTCTTT. Protein sequence: CASSQIGQGAGEGGTEAFF.

The chain combines TRBV5-6 with TRBJ2-5; 12 bases map to TRBD2. V was pared by 2 bases and J by 5 bases, with 10 bases of the junction left unmatched. Germline CDR1 SGHDT, CDR2 YYEEEE. The CDR3 loop spans 17 amino acids. CDR3: CASSFASLAGGPETQYF. The CDR3 region has the DNA TGTGCCAGCAGCTTCGCGTCCCTAGCGGGGGGGCCTGAGACCCAGTACTTC.

In nucleotides, the CDR3 is TGTGCCAGCAGCCATATGAGCTCCTATAATTCACCCCTCCACTTT. Its translation: CASSHMSSYNSPLHF. The chain recombines TRBV28 with TRBJ1-6; D is uncertain. The V end was cut by 6 bases, the J end by 0 bases, with 9 bases between. Germline V CDR1 and CDR2: MDHEN, SYDVKM. This CDR3 region has 15 residues.

The V gene is TRBV9, the J gene TRBJ2-7, with TRBD1 matching 7 bases. Trimming took 0 bases from V and 3 from J; bases not matched to a gene: 6. Germline assignment: CDR1 SGDLS and CDR2 YYNGEE. The length of the CDR3 is 15 residues. Written as DNA, the CDR3 is TGTGCCAGCAGCGTAGATCCAGGACAGGTCTACGAGCAGTACTTC. Translation gives CASSVDPGQVYEQYF.

The chain employs TRBV29-1 and TRBJ1-2; tentative D call: TRBD1 (5 bases). Trimming cost V 4 bases and J 12 bases, with 15 bases left between them. Germline V gene lookup returns CDR1 SQVTM and CDR2 ANQGSEA. The CDR3 sequence is 11 residues long. The CDR3 sequence: CSVAQGGENTF. In DNA form, the CDR3 reads TGCAGCGTTGCCCAGGGCGGGGAGAACACCTTC.

CDR3 bases: TGTGCCAGCAGCGTATCCGGGACAGGGATCTACGAGCAGTACTTC. Its protein product is CASSVSGTGIYEQYF. This sequence joins TRBV9 and TRBJ2-7; 9 bases are a match to TRBD1. The CDR3 is 15 residues long. V trimming: 1 base; J trimming: 3 bases; junction bases outside the gene matches: 5. The germline V gene encodes CDR1 SGDLS and CDR2 YYNGEE.

This rearrangement joins TRBV7-2 to TRBJ2-3; D uncertain. Looked up from germline, CDR1 is SGHTA and CDR2 is FQGNSA. Between the trimmed V and J ends, which lost 7 bases and 3 bases, there was a span of 5 bases. The CDR3 is made up of 11 amino acids. The CDR3 sequence is CASTRTDTQYF. The CDR3 DNA follows: TGTGCCAGCACCAGAACAGATACGCAGTATTTT. The variable domain in full, with the rest retrieved from reference TRBV7-2 and TRBJ2-3, is GAGVSQSPSNKVTEKGKDVELRCDPISGHTALYWYRQSLGQGLEFLIYFQGNSAPDKSGLPSDRFSAERTGGSVSTLTIQRTQQEDSAVYLCASTRTDTQYFGPGTRLTVL.

J is TRBJ2-5 and V is TRBV19; D may be TRBD1 (6 bases). The V gene's germline CDR1 is LNHDA and CDR2 SQIVND (reference sequence). CDR3 length: 14 residues. V was trimmed by 4 bases and J by 0 bases, leaving 9 bases between them. DNA for the CDR3: TGTGCCAGTAGTAGGGACATAAACCAAGAGACCCAGTACTTC. Translated: CASSRDINQETQYF.

This rearrangement joins TRBV5-1 to TRBJ2-1; 12 bases line up with TRBD1. CDR1 and CDR2 from the germline V gene are SGHRS and YFSETQ. The CDR3 runs 17 residues. The V and J ends lost 0 bases and 5 bases, in that order; junction bases with no gene match: 6. The CDR3 nucleotides are TGCGCCAGCAGCTTGGCCTCCGGGACAGGGGGCCACAATGAGCAGTTCTTC. This codes for CASSLASGTGGHNEQFF.

The chain has TRBV6-4 and TRBJ2-4; 9 nucleotides align to TRBD1. After removal of 4 bases from V and 6 bases from J, the junction contained 19 bases not matched to a gene. The CDR3 extends over 19 amino acids. CDR1 and CDR2 (germline): MRHNA, SNTAGT. CDR3 amino acids: CASSAPNRQLDRGPNIQYF. The CDR3 region has the DNA TGTGCCAGCAGTGCGCCAAACCGGCAACTGGACAGGGGCCCAAACATTCAGTACTTC.

The genes are TRBV11-2 and TRBJ2-2, with 12 bases lining up with TRBD2. Germline CDR1 SGHAT, CDR2 FQNNGV. The CDR3 is 15 residues long. The ends lost 3 bases at V and 4 bases at J; junction bases unmatched: 0. The CDR3 spells CASSLGLAGTGELFF. CDR3 nucleotides: TGTGCCAGCAGCTTGGGACTAGCGGGCACCGGGGAGCTGTTTTTT.

The chain employs TRBV29-1 and TRBJ2-1; 8 bases fit TRBD2. The CDR3 runs 14 residues. Trimming at V came to 8 bases and at J to 7 bases, leaving 13 bases not matched to a gene. In germline, CDR1 is SQVTM, CDR2 ANQGSEA. The CDR3 DNA reads TGCAGCCATACTAGCGGAGTGGAGGGGAATGAGCAGTTCTTC. Encoded protein: CSHTSGVEGNEQFF.

The rearrangement uses TRBV30 and TRBJ2-7; D perhaps matches TRBD2 (5 bases). The germline V and J ends were trimmed by 3 bases and 0 bases, with 18 bases remaining between them. The CDR3 has 16 residues. The germline gives CDR1 GTSNPN, CDR2 SVGIG (reference sequence). For the CDR3, the DNA is TGTGCCTGGAGGGACTCGGCGCGTCTCATCTCCTACGAGCAGTACTTC. Amino acid sequence: CAWRDSARLISYEQYF.

V gene TRBV5-4 combines with J gene TRBJ2-7; D is perhaps TRBD2 (5 bases). The CDR3 is 14 amino acids. V gave up 4 bases and J gave up 0 bases, with 11 bases separating them. Germline V gene data show CDR1 as SGHNT and CDR2 as YYREEE (reference sequence). CDR3 sequence: CASSLDSSSYEQYF. CDR3 in DNA: TGTGCCAGCAGCCTGGACTCTAGCTCCTACGAGCAGTACTTC. Full variable domain (missing parts from reference TRBV5-4 and TRBJ2-7): ETGVTQSPTHLIKTRGQQVTLRCSSQSGHNTVSWYQQALGQGPQFIFQYYREEENGRGNFPPRFSGLQFPNYSSELNVNALELDDSALYLCASSLDSSSYEQYFGPGTRLTVT.

This chain joins TRBV29-1 and TRBJ1-2; TRBD1 might be the D (5 bases). This CDR3 is 12 amino acids long. Trimming took off 4 bases at V and 9 bases at J, with 15 bases between the two ends. Germline V lookup: CDR1 SQVTM, CDR2 ANQGSEA. CDR3 in amino acids: CSVVVQGGSYTF. DNA for the CDR3: TGCAGCGTTGTCGTCCAGGGTGGCAGCTACACCTTC. Together with reference TRBV29-1 and TRBJ1-2, the CDR3 gives the full variable domain: SAVISQKPSRDICQRGTSLTIQCQVDSQVTMMFWYRQQPGQSLTLIATANQGSEATYESGFVIDKFPISRPNLTFSTLTVSNMSPEDSSIYLCSVVVQGGSYTFGSGTRLTVV.

This chain uses TRBV7-2 with TRBJ2-1; D not resolved. The germline gives CDR1 SGHTA, CDR2 FQGNSA. The CDR3 contains 15 residues. Trimming pared 3 bases from V and 0 bases from J, leaving 9 bases between. CDR3 nucleotide sequence: TGTGCCAGCAGCTTTACGGTAAGCTCCTACAATGAGCAGTTCTTC. Translation gives CASSFTVSSYNEQFF. Combining the CDR3 with reference TRBV7-2 and TRBJ2-1 gives the whole variable domain GAGVSQSPSNKVTEKGKDVELRCDPISGHTALYWYRQSLGQGLEFLIYFQGNSAPDKSGLPSDRFSAERTGGSVSTLTIQRTQQEDSAVYLCASSFTVSSYNEQFFGPGTRLTVL.

This clone was counted once. The chain has TRBV5-1 and TRBJ1-1; no clear D gene. V lost 0 bases and J 0 bases, leaving 6 bases between the germline ends. The germline V gene encodes CDR1 SGHRS and CDR2 YFSETQ. The CDR3 totals 14 residues. The CDR3 protein is CASSLGILNTEAFF. The CDR3 DNA sequence: TGCGCCAGCAGCTTGGGTATATTGAACACTGAAGCTTTCTTT.

The chain is built from TRBV6-5 and TRBJ2-3; D remains ambiguous. The CDR3 extends over 15 amino acids. From germline, CDR1 is MNHEY and CDR2 SVGAGI. Trimming stripped 0 bases from V and 4 bases from J, with 11 bases between. The chain's CDR3 is CASSYSGFSADTQYF. As DNA, the CDR3 is TGTGCCAGCAGTTACTCCGGGTTTTCGGCAGATACGCAGTATTTT.

The rearrangement links TRBV5-1 to TRBJ2-5; tentatively, D is TRBD1 (6 bases). The germline CDR1 and CDR2 sequences are SGHRS and YFSETQ. The V and J ends lost 3 bases and 9 bases respectively, with 9 bases between them. The CDR3 runs 11 residues. CDR3 sequence (DNA): TGCGCCAGCAGCTCCCCAGGGGCCCAGTACTTC. Translated: CASSSPGAQYF.

The chain recombines TRBV18 with TRBJ2-7; D may be TRBD1 (6 bases). The V end was cut by 3 bases, the J end by 3 bases, with 9 bases between. CDR3 size: 13 residues. The V gene's germline CDR1 is KGHSH and CDR2 LQKENI. CDR3: CASSPGQLYEQYF. For the CDR3, the DNA is TGTGCCAGCTCACCCGGACAGCTCTACGAGCAGTACTTC. The complete variable domain, with remaining parts taken from reference TRBV18 and TRBJ2-7, reads NAGVMQNPRHLVRRRGQEARLRCSPMKGHSHVYWYRQLPEEGLKFMVYLQKENIIDESGMPKERFSAEFPKEGPSILRIQQVVRGDSAAYFCASSPGQLYEQYFGPGTRLTVT.

The chain couples TRBV6-2 or TRBV6-3 to TRBJ1-1; the match to TRBD1 covers 7 bases. Trimming at V came to 6 bases and at J to 4 bases, leaving 8 bases not matched to a gene. Germline V CDR1 and CDR2: MNHEY, SVGEGT. The CDR3 loop spans 14 amino acids. CDR3 nucleotide sequence: TGTGCCAGCAGCAAAACAGGGGTTGGCACTGAAGCTTTCTTT. Translating it yields CASSKTGVGTEAFF.

The chain has TRBV2 and TRBJ1-5, with 7 positions matching TRBD1. Trimming cost V 6 bases and J 4 bases; bases outside gene matches: 6. CDR1 SNHLY and CDR2 FYNNEI come from the germline V gene. The CDR3 totals 14 residues. This CDR3 reads CASSGDSFNQPQHF. The CDR3 coding sequence is TGTGCCAGCAGCGGGGACAGTTTTAATCAGCCCCAGCATTTT.

This clone occurred once. The J gene is TRBJ1-5, the V gene TRBV6-5; D may be TRBD1 (6 bases). Germline V gives CDR1 MNHEY, CDR2 SVGAGI. CDR3 length: 15 residues. Trimming removed 6 bases from V and 0 bases from J, with 12 bases in between. The CDR3 reads CASRGQQGSNQPQHF. Here the CDR3 DNA reads TGTGCCAGCAGAGGACAACAGGGTAGCAATCAGCCCCAGCATTTT.